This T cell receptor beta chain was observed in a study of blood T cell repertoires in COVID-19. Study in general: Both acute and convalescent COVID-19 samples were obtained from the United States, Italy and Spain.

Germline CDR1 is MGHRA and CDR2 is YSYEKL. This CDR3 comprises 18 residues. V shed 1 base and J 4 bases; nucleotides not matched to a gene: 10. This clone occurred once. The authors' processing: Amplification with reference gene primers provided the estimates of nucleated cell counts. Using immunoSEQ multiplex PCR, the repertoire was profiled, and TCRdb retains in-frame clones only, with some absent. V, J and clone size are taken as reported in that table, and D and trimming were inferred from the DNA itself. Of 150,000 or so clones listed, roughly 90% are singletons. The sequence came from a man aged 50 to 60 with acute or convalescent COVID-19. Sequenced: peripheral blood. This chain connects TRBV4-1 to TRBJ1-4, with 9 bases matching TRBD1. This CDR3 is CASSQGTGGVLLNEKLFF. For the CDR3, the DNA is TGCGCCAGCAGCCAAGGTACAGGGGGCGTGCTCCTTAATGAAAAACTGTTTTTT.